This T cell receptor beta chain originates from a study of T cells in Graves' hyperthyroidism and ophthalmopathy. The CDR3 has 15 amino acids. The V gene end was trimmed by 3 bases and the J gene end by 3 bases; junction bases not matched to a gene: 5. Germline V gives CDR1 SGHVS, CDR2 FNYEAQ. RNA transcripts served as the template for amplifying TCR beta CDR3 regions. Researchers ran a first-round RT-PCR on the TCR CDR3 using the HTBI primer set. TCRdb independently ran MiXCR on the multiplex PCR reads; one entry per CDR3 protein. The sample yields about 400,000 distinct CDR3 sequences, about 15% seen once.

This receptor was identified in a woman aged 18 to 35 with Graves' hyperthyroidism. This chain joins TRBV7-6 and TRBJ2-3, with TRBD2 identical over 8 bases. Sequenced input: blood. CDR3 region: CASSFSGIGTDTQYF. The CDR3 nucleotides are TGTGCCAGCAGCTTTAGCGGGATAGGGACAGATACGCAGTATTTT.